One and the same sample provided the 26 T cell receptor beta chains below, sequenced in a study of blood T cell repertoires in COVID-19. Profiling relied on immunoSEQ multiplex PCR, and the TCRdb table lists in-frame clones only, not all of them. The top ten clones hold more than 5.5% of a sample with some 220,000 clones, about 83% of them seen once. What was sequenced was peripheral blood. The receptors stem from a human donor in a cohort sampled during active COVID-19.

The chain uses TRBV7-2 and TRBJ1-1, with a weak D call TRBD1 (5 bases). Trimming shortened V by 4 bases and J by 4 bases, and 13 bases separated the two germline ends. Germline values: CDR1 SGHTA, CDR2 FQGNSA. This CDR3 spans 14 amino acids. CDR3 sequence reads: CASSSGGGGTEAFF. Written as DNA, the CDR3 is TGTGCCAGCAGCTCCGGGGGGGGTGGCACTGAAGCTTTCTTT.

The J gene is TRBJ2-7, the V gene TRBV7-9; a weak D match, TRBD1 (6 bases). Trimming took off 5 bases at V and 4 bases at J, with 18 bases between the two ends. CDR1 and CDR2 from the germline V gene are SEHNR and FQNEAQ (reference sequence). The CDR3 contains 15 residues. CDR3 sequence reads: CASSRPQGRVYEQYF. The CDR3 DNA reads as TGTGCCAGCAGCCGTCCCCAGGGGCGCGTTTACGAGCAGTACTTC.

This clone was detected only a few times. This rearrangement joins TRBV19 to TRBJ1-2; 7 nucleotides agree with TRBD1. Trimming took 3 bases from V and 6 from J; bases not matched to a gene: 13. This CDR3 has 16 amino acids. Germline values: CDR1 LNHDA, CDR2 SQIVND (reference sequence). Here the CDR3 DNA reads TGTGCCAGTAGTATTCCCTCTCAGGGGGGCTGGAATGGCTACACCTTC. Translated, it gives CASSIPSQGGWNGYTF.

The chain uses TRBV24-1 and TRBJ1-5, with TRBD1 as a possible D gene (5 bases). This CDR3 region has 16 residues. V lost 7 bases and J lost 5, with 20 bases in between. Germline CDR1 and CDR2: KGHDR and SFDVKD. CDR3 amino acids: CATRVPHRTLYQPQHF. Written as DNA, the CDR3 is TGTGCCACCAGGGTTCCGCACAGGACGCTCTATCAGCCCCAGCATTTT.

CDR3 protein: CASHHPYDQPQHF. Here the CDR3 DNA reads TGTGCCAGCCACCACCCCTACGATCAGCCCCAGCATTTT. The chain recombines TRBV6-5 with TRBJ1-5; D gene unclear. The V gene lost 8 bases and the J gene lost 5 bases, with 13 bases spanning the gap. Germline V CDR1 and CDR2: MNHEY, SVGAGI. The length of the CDR3 is 13 residues.

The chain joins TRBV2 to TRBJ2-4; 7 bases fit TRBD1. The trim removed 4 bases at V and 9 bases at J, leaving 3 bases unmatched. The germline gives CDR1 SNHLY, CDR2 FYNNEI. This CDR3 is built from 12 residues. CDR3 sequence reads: CASSGNRGIQYF. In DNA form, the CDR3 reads TGTGCCAGCAGTGGGAACAGGGGCATTCAGTACTTC.

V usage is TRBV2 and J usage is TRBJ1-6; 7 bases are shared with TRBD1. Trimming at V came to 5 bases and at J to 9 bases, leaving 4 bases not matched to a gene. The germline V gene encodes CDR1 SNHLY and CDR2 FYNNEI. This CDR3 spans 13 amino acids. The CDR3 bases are TGTGCCAGCAGTAGGGGGCTGGGTTCACCCCTCCACTTT. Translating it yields CASSRGLGSPLHF.

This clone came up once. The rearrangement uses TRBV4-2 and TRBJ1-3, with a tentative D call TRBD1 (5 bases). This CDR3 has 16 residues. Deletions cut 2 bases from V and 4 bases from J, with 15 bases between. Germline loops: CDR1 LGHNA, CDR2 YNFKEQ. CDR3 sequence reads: CASSQSSGTGGNTIYF. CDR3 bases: TGTGCCAGCAGCCAAAGTTCGGGTACAGGCGGAAACACCATATATTTT.

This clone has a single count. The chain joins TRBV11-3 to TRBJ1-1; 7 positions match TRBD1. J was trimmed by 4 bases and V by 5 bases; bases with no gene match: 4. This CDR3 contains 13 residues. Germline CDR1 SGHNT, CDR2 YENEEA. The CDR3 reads CASSQGVSTEAFF. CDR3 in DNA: TGTGCCAGCAGCCAGGGGGTGTCCACTGAAGCTTTCTTT.

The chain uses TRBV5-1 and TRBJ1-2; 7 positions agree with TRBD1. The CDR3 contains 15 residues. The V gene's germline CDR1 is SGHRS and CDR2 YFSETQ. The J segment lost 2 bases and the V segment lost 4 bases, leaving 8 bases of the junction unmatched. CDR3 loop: CASSPGDRINYGYTF. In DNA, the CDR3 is TGCGCCAGCAGCCCGGGGGACAGAATAAACTATGGCTACACCTTC.

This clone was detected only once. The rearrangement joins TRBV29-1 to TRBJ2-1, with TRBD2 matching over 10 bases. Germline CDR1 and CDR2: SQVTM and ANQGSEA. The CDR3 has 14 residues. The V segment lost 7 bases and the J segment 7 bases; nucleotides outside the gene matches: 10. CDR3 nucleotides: TGCAGCGCAAGAATAGCGGGAGGATTGAATGAGCAGTTCTTC. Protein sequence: CSARIAGGLNEQFF.

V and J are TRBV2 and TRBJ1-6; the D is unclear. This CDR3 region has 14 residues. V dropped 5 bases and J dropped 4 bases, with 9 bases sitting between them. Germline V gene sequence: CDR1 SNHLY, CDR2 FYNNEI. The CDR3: CASSNHNYNSPLHF. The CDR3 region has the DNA TGTGCCAGCAGTAATCACAATTATAATTCACCCCTCCACTTT.

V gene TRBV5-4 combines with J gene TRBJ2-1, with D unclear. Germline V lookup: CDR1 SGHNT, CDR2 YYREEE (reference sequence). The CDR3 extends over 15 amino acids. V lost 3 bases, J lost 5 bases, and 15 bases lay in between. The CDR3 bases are TGTGCCAGCAGCTCAAATCCACAGAGTAACAATGAGCAGTTCTTC. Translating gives CASSSNPQSNNEQFF.

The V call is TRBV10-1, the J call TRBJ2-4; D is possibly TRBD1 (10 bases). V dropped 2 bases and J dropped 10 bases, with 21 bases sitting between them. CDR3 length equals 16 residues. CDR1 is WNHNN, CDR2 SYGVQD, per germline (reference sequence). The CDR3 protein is CASSEAGGTGVEIQYF. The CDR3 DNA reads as TGCGCCAGCAGTGAGGCGGGGGGGACAGGGGTTGAAATTCAGTACTTC.

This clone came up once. CDR3 nucleotides: TGTGCCAGCGGGAGGGACAGGGGCGGGAGCTCCTATAATTCACCCCTCCACTTT. The encoded protein is CASGRDRGGSSYNSPLHF. The chain is built from TRBV28 and TRBJ1-6; TRBD1 aligns across 10 bases. From germline, CDR1 is MDHEN and CDR2 SYDVKM. V shed 8 bases and J 0 bases; nucleotides not matched to a gene: 10. The CDR3 is made up of 18 amino acids.

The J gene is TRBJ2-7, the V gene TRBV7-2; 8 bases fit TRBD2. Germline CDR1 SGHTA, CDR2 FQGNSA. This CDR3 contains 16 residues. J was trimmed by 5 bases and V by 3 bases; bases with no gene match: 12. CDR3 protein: CASSLGGAAGDHEQYF. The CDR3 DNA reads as TGTGCCAGCAGCTTGGGTGGTGCAGCGGGAGACCACGAGCAGTACTTC.

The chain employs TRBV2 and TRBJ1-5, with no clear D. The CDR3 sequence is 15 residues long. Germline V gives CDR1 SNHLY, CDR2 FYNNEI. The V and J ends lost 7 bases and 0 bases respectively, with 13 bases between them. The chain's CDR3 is CASTGRKNSNQPQHF. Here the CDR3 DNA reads TGTGCCAGCACGGGAAGGAAGAATAGCAATCAGCCCCAGCATTTT.

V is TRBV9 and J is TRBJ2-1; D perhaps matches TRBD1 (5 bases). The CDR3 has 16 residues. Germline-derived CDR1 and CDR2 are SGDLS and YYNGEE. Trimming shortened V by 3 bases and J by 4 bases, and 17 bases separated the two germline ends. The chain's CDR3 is CASSDRSRQLYNEQFF. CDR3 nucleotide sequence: TGTGCCAGCAGCGACAGGAGCCGACAGCTTTACAATGAGCAGTTCTTC.

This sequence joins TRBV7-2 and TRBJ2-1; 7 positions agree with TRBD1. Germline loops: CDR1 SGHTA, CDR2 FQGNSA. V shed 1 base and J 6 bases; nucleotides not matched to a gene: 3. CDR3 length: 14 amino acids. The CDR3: CASSLDAGGNEQFF. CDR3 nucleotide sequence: TGTGCCAGCAGCTTAGATGCAGGGGGCAATGAGCAGTTCTTC.

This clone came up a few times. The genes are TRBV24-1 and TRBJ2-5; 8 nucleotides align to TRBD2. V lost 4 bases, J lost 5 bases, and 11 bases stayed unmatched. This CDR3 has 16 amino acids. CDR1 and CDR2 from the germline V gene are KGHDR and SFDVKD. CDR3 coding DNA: TGTGCCACCAGTGAGGGGAGCGGGAGAGAGGAGGAGACCCAGTACTTC. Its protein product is CATSEGSGREEETQYF.

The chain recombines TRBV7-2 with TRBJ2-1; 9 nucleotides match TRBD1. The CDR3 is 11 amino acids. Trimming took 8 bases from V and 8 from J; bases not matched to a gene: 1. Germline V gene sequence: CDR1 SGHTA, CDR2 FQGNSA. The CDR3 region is CASRDRDEQFF. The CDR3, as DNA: TGTGCCAGCCGGGACAGGGATGAGCAGTTCTTC.

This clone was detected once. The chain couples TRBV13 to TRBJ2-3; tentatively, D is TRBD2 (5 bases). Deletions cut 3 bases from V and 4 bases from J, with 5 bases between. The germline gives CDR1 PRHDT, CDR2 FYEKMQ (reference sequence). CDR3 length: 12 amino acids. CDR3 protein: CASSLRADTQYF. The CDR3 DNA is TGTGCCAGCAGCTTGCGGGCAGATACGCAGTATTTT.

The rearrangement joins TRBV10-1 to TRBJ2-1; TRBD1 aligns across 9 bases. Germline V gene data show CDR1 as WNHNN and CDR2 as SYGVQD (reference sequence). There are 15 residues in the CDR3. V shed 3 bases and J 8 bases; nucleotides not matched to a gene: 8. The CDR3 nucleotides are TGCGCCAGCAGTGAACCAGGACAGGGGATCGATGAGCAGTTCTTC. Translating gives CASSEPGQGIDEQFF.

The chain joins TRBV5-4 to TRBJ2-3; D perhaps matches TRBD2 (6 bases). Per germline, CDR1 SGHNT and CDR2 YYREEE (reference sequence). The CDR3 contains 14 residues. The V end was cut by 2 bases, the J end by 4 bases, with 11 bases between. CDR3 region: CASSLRGGADTQYF. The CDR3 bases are TGTGCCAGCAGCTTACGGGGCGGGGCAGATACGCAGTATTTT.

The CDR3 spells CASSKAVPRSSYEQYF. DNA of the CDR3: TGTGCCAGCAGCAAAGCCGTCCCTAGGAGCTCCTACGAGCAGTACTTC. This rearrangement joins TRBV21-1 to TRBJ2-7; the table's D call TRBD2 went unverified against the DNA. TRBV21-1 is flagged as a pseudogene. This CDR3 has 16 amino acids.

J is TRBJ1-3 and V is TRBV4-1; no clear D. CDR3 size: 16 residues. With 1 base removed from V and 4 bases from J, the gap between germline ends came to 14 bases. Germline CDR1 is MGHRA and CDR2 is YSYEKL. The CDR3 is CASSQGVGDPGNTIYF. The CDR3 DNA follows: TGCGCCAGCAGCCAAGGCGTCGGAGATCCGGGAAACACCATATATTTT.